This is a list of T cell receptor beta chains from one sample in a study of blood T cell repertoires in COVID-19. Some clones are missing from TCRdb's copy, which holds only in-frame ones; the method was immunoSEQ multiplex PCR. The sample records about 180,000 clones, roughly 84% being singletons. Sequencing input: PBMCs or T cells enriched from blood (not recorded which). The receptors come from a woman in her 50s who had recovered from COVID-19. Each CDR3 is given with its conserved first and last residue.

cdr3_length: 14
v_call: TRBV30
cdr3_aa: CAWRAPGTSYEQYF

cdr3_length: 16
v_call: TRBV19
cdr3_aa: CASSRGLLAVQETQYF

cdr3_length: 14
v_call: TRBV7-2
cdr3_aa: CASSFRGSSYEQYF

cdr3_length: 12
v_call: TRBV12-3/TRBV12-4
cdr3_aa: CASSSDRYEQYF

cdr3_length: 14
v_call: TRBV5-4
cdr3_aa: CASSQDRGLGGYTF

cdr3_length: 17
v_call: TRBV4-3
cdr3_aa: CASSQAANPGVGETQYF

cdr3_length: 16
v_call: TRBV7-8
cdr3_aa: CASSLVRQGATGELFF

cdr3_length: 16
v_call: TRBV27
cdr3_aa: CASSFRRQGATETQYF

cdr3_length: 16
v_call: TRBV6-1
cdr3_aa: CASSEARTRPGNTIYF

cdr3_length: 16
v_call: TRBV13
cdr3_aa: CASTPPGQENTGELFF

cdr3_length: 13
v_call: TRBV7-2
cdr3_aa: CASSWSGQNTIYF

cdr3_length: 16
v_call: TRBV10-3
cdr3_aa: CAISGGSSGGQETQYF

cdr3_length: 14
v_call: TRBV6-5
cdr3_aa: CASTRDRANEKLFF

cdr3_length: 13
v_call: TRBV18
cdr3_aa: CASSRQGDTEAFF

cdr3_length: 12
v_call: TRBV7-9
cdr3_aa: CTHRPGVYGYTF

cdr3_length: 15
v_call: TRBV5-1
cdr3_aa: CASTQETSGANVLTF

cdr3_length: 15
v_call: TRBV9
cdr3_aa: CASSAGEGGNQPQHF

cdr3_length: 15
v_call: TRBV18
cdr3_aa: CASSPPLQGPDTQYF

cdr3_length: 16
v_call: TRBV28
cdr3_aa: CASSFITGQSNQPQHF

cdr3_length: 13
v_call: TRBV3-1/TRBV3-2
cdr3_aa: CASSLGGDTEAFF

cdr3_length: 17
v_call: TRBV4-2
cdr3_aa: CASSQPLGSSGANVLTF

cdr3_length: 14
v_call: TRBV5-4
cdr3_aa: CASSNDPGGYGYTF

cdr3_length: 15
v_call: TRBV12-5
cdr3_aa: CASALGGRAFGEQFF

cdr3_length: 15
v_call: TRBV24-1
cdr3_aa: CATSDGTSGSSEQFF

cdr3_length: 15
v_call: TRBV7-2
cdr3_aa: CASSLVGSGSAEQYF